This T cell receptor beta chain is drawn from a study of T-cell reconstitution after alpha-beta-depleted transplantation in children (dated by TCRdb to 2016 to 2017). Turning to the overall study: Using TCR repertoire profiling, the study quantitatively followed how T-cell immune reconstitution unfolded in children after TCRalphabeta/CD19-depleted allogeneic hematopoietic cell transplantation.

What the authors observed across the whole study: Over subsequent months, a decline in hyperexpanded clone frequencies was noted, and after one year, T-cell counts and TCRbeta diversity were mostly ascribed to newly produced T cells. The apparently early alphabetaT-cell count recovery about two months after transplant was reportedly dependent on only several hundred rapidly expanded clones derived from non-depleted graft cells. In some patients, the high TCRbeta diversity seen at day 60 was put down to recipient T cells and intrathymic progenitors that had survived conditioning.

Library generation was performed with PCR. The listed sequencing device is Illumina HiSeq 2500. Molecular barcoding was employed in the preparation of TCR libraries, with unique molecular identifiers being used to normalize TCRbeta repertoire quantification. TCRdb trimmed the raw reads at Q25, called clones with MiXCR and kept productive beta chains. Rows are unified per CDR3 protein, each entry keeping the most common DNA and genes. The sample table shows about 290,000 distinct CDR3 sequences, and roughly a tenth are seen once. Less than 9% of the sample lies in the top ten. What this sample's treatment or condition label stands for: allogeneic hematopoietic cell transplantation with graft depleted of TCRalphabeta T cells and CD19 B cells. Transplant recipients were children who received TCRalphabeta/CD19-depleted allogeneic hematopoietic cell grafts. This clonotype was detected ten times or more. The clone's antigen remains unknown. Base qualities were left out, and no much larger clone turns up one base away.

The clonotype comes from a boy younger than two with acute myeloid leukemia, due to receive a stem cell transplant. The material sequenced was PBMCs, taken before TCRalphabeta/CD19-depleted stem cell transplant.

The CDR3 region: CASSKWDSLYIQYF. The DNA is TGTGCCAGTAGTAAGTGGGACAGCTTATACATTCAGTACTTC. Here the chain combines TRBV19 and TRBJ2-4; 7 of the junction bases match TRBD1. Via the germline V gene (reference sequence), CDR1 is LNHDA and CDR2 SQIVND. Germline trimming: 4 bases from V, 8 bases from J; junction bases outside gene matches: 8. The CDR3 holds 14 amino acids from the cysteine to the phenylalanine. Of all the DNA, just the CDR3 is kept, 42 bases in frame from base 1.